This T cell receptor beta chain was obtained from a study of T cell clonality in common variable immunodeficiency. Study-level points and caveats: T cell subpopulation sequencing would be needed to explain CVID clonality. Reportedly, TCR beta sequences from common variable immunodeficiency showed fewer deletions and N-nucleotide insertions.

This clone appeared many times. Its antigen is unknown. The read ends 3 residues shy of where the CDR3 ends; the end is completed using the germline J gene. Repertoires were generated with immunoSEQ multiplex PCR, while TCRdb's copy carries only in-frame clones and drops some. This repertoire holds about 35,000 clones, and none appear only once. V lost 6 bases and J 0 bases, leaving 11 bases between the germline ends. This CDR3 comprises 14 residues. Looked up from germline, CDR1 is DFQATT and CDR2 is SNEGSKA (reference sequence). The clonotype was recovered from a human donor with common variable immunodeficiency. The chain recombines TRBV20-1 with TRBJ1-4, with D tentatively TRBD1 (5 bases). The specimen was peripheral blood mononuclear cells. CDR3 residues: CSANDRSTNEKLFF. The CDR3 DNA, read in part, is TGCAGTGCCAACGACAGATCAACTAATGAAAAA.